Listed below are T cell receptor beta chains from one sample, sequenced in a study of cytomegalovirus exposure and HLA in healthy donors. This table comes from immunoSEQ multiplex PCR, and its TCRdb copy is limited to in-frame clones, with some not included. The data hold approximately 170,000 clones, with over 65% observed a single time. The source material was PBMCs. The receptors here all came from a woman in her thirties or forties in good health and CMV-seropositive. Each CDR3 is given without its conserved first and last residue. The order of the fields is V gene, J gene, clone size, CDR3 protein. Rows give clone size only sometimes, using once, few, many, or a class for an expanded clone.

>TRBV4-2|TRBJ2-5|NA
ASSQEKPGEQY
>TRBV4-1|TRBJ1-2|NA
ASSKALNYGYT
>TRBV7-8|TRBJ1-1|NA
ASSLSPGQGINTEAF
>TRBV9|TRBJ2-1|NA
ASSVGFDGRGGGNEQF
>TRBV18|TRBJ1-4|few
ASSPPSRGSEKLF
>TRBV7-2|TRBJ2-3|NA
ASSIWGSGHTQY
>TRBV6-5|TRBJ2-5|NA
ASSYWGTSGGTQY
>TRBV7-9|TRBJ1-2|NA
ASSSYGTGVGYT
>TRBV5-1|TRBJ2-1|NA
ASSLPLAGVESSEQF
>TRBV4-1|TRBJ2-1|NA
ASSQGRGISNEQF
>TRBV5-5|TRBJ2-7|NA
ASSLVPESYEQY
>TRBV29-1|TRBJ2-1|NA
SVEGETGRNEQF
>TRBV29-1|TRBJ2-1|NA
SVGGLARPQQF
>TRBV6-1|TRBJ2-1|few
AIISSGDNEQF
>TRBV5-8|TRBJ2-3|NA
ASSSSGYTDTQY
>TRBV6-5|TRBJ1-5|NA
ASTVGRGQPQH
>TRBV7-8|TRBJ2-5|few
ASSFWRGHRETQY
>TRBV5-4|TRBJ1-3|NA
ASSDRGTGNTIY
>TRBV7-8|TRBJ1-4|once
ASSLQIGQSNEKLF
>TRBV10-3|TRBJ2-2|few
AIRAGLAATGELF
>TRBV6-5|TRBJ2-3|once
ASSYAGGLAGGTQY
>TRBV10-3|TRBJ2-5|NA
AISESGRQETQY
>TRBV19|NA|NA
ASSPGTGGSYEQY
>TRBV5-6|TRBJ2-7|NA
ASSLTVTYEQY
>TRBV13|TRBJ2-5|few
ASSLGGLAGGETQY
>TRBV7-9|TRBJ1-2|NA
ASSSAGYGYP
>TRBV2|TRBJ2-7|NA
ASSQGLVIREQY
>TRBV9|TRBJ1-6|NA
ASSVATGWNSPLH
>TRBV10-3|TRBJ1-4|NA
AISESLGQGTGSEKLF
>TRBV11-2|TRBJ2-1|NA
ASSLEVSLYNEQF
>TRBV5-4|TRBJ2-3|few
ASSRQGKDGY